The TCR beta chain described here comes from a study of CD8 T cells in Susac syndrome. Regarding the study as a whole: In its TCR sequencing and HLA analysis, the study acknowledged that the number of individuals was relatively small.

Roughly 0.45 to 1 ug RNA was reverse transcribed with random hexamers. Amplification of TCR beta CDR3 across 54 Vbeta and 13 Jbeta was performed with immunoSEQ multiplex PCR. TCRdb ran MiXCR on the immunoSEQ multiplex PCR reads and lists one entry per CDR3 protein. This sample yields 150,000 to 200,000 distinct CDR3 sequences, of which around 93% are seen a single time; roughly 0.097% belongs to the top ten. Sequencing of TCR beta was performed on blood CD8+ T cells and on blood CD4+ T cells. The CD8+ and CD4+ T cells were isolated magnetically using a negative isolation approach, whereas the TEMRA cells were enriched by FACS. As regards this clonotype: What it binds is not known.

Germline CDR1 SGDLS, CDR2 YYNGEE. This CDR3 spans 12 amino acids. Trimming at V came to 3 bases and at J to 7 bases, leaving 1 base not matched to a gene. The chain links TRBV9 to TRBJ2-1; TRBD1 matches 7 bases. The sample taken for sequencing was CD4+ T cells from PBMCs. The source is a human donor with multiple sclerosis. CDR3 residues: CASSARGNEQFF. CDR3 DNA sequence: TGTGCCAGCAGCGCCAGGGGGAATGAGCAGTTCTTC.